The following is a TCR beta chain sequence with its context. Its antigen is unknown. This sample was taken from a study of cytomegalovirus exposure and HLA in healthy donors. Using immunoSEQ multiplex PCR, the repertoire was profiled, and TCRdb retains in-frame clones only, with some absent. The sample has 55,000 to 70,000 clones, roughly nine tenths seen once. The study's findings and limits: Altogether, some 170 TCR beta chains were recorded as cytomegalovirus-associated. Cytomegalovirus status, reportedly, was diagnosed with high specificity and sensitivity by the classifier.

Looked up from germline, CDR1 is SGHNT and CDR2 is YYREEE (reference sequence). This CDR3 spans 18 amino acids. The material sequenced was PBMCs. This chain joins TRBV5-4 and TRBJ2-5, with 7 bases lining up with TRBD2. The J call may be faulty, since TRBJ2-7 better matches the DNA end. The receptor's source is a woman in her thirties in good health and CMV-seronegative. This chain's CDR3 is CASSLPGYRAGSSYEQYF. The DNA of the CDR3 is TGTGCCAGCAGCTTGCCGGGGTACAGAGCGGGATCCTCCTACGAGCAGTACTTC.